This T cell receptor (beta chain) stems from a study of blood T cell repertoires in COVID-19. Clinical histories supplied by participants themselves formed the basis of cohort assignment. The recovered donors of Cohort 3 showed two negative PCRs, clearance, or symptom resolution. The assay was immunoSEQ multiplex PCR, and TCRdb's table has in-frame clones only and misses some. The table has 200,000 to 250,000 clones, under 85% seen once. The specimen sequenced was PBMCs or T cells enriched from blood (not recorded which). The receptor's source is a man in his sixties who had recovered from COVID-19.

The CDR3 loop is CASSTGGLSNQPQHF. CDR3 sequence (DNA): TGTGCCAGCAGTACGGGGGGGCTGAGCAATCAGCCCCAGCATTTT. This chain uses TRBV6-5 with TRBJ1-5, with TRBD1 as a possible D gene (6 bases). The V gene's germline CDR1 is MNHEY and CDR2 SVGAGI. V gave up 5 bases and J gave up 1 base, with 12 bases separating them. The CDR3 runs to 15 residues.